The 25 T cell receptor beta chains in this list originate from one sample, sequenced in a study of T cell changes during pregnancy in multiple sclerosis. The data were produced by immunoSEQ multiplex PCR, yet TCRdb's version contains in-frame clones alone and is incomplete. The repertoire holds approximately 88,000 clones, with 94% as singletons. Sample: peripheral blood, taken in the third trimester of pregnancy. The receptors stem from a female donor with multiple sclerosis, enrolled in a pregnancy study.

The CDR3 here is CASSLGLPPLYNEQFF. CDR3 nucleotide sequence: TGCGCCAGCAGCTTGGGACTACCCCCTTTATACAATGAGCAGTTCTTC. This chain connects TRBV5-1 to TRBJ2-1; TRBD2 might be the D (5 bases). Germline V gene lookup returns CDR1 SGHRS and CDR2 YFSETQ. V dropped 0 bases and J dropped 4 bases, with 14 bases sitting between them. The CDR3 runs 16 residues.

V gene TRBV19 combines with J gene TRBJ2-5; 8 nucleotides line up with TRBD1. The germline gives CDR1 LNHDA, CDR2 SQIVND (reference sequence). V shed 6 bases, J shed 4 bases, and the junction held 4 bases outside the gene matches. The CDR3 runs 13 residues. CDR3 amino acids: CASSHQGAETQYF. In DNA, the CDR3 is TGTGCCAGTAGCCACCAGGGGGCAGAGACCCAGTACTTC.

The chain carries TRBV18 and TRBJ2-6; D possibly corresponds to TRBD2 (5 bases). The CDR3 spans 14 residues. Germline V gene lookup returns CDR1 KGHSH and CDR2 LQKENI. The V end was cut by 6 bases, the J end by 1 base, with 7 bases between. CDR3 sequence reads: CASSPGSGANVLTF. The CDR3 DNA reads TGTGCCAGCTCCCCGGGGTCTGGGGCCAACGTCCTGACTTTC.

The rearrangement joins TRBV6-6 to TRBJ1-1, with 8 nucleotides matching TRBD1. The V and J ends lost 5 bases and 8 bases, in that order; junction bases with no gene match: 10. Germline CDR1 is MNHNY and CDR2 is SVGAGI (reference sequence). This CDR3 is built from 14 residues. CDR3 DNA: TGTGCCAGCAGTACCGGGACACAGGGGGTAGAAGCTTTCTTT. Protein sequence: CASSTGTQGVEAFF.

The CDR3 here is CAWSPGGSYNEQFF. The CDR3 region has the DNA TGTGCCTGGAGTCCCGGGGGGTCCTACAATGAGCAGTTCTTC. This chain uses TRBV30 with TRBJ2-1; 7 bases are shared with TRBD2. The CDR3 is made up of 14 amino acids. J was trimmed by 1 base and V by 2 bases; bases with no gene match: 2. Per the germline V gene, CDR1 is GTSNPN and CDR2 is SVGIG (reference sequence).

The chain combines TRBV10-3 with TRBJ2-1, with 12 bases that match TRBD2. Germline lookup yields CDR1 ENHRY and CDR2 SYGVKD. CDR3 size: 19 residues. V was clipped by 6 bases and J by 0 bases; unmatched bases: 12. CDR3 residues: CAIRTTSGSTFYSYNEQFF. CDR3 DNA sequence: TGTGCCATCAGGACGACTAGCGGGAGCACTTTTTACTCCTACAATGAGCAGTTCTTC.

The rearrangement joins TRBV19 to TRBJ2-3; 13 positions match TRBD2. V trimming: 3 bases; J trimming: 4 bases; junction bases outside the gene matches: 10. From germline, CDR1 is LNHDA and CDR2 SQIVND (reference sequence). The CDR3 is made up of 18 amino acids. CDR3 DNA sequence: TGTGCCAGTAGTATCCGAACTAGCGGGAGGGGTTGGGCAGATACGCAGTATTTT. Translating gives CASSIRTSGRGWADTQYF.

The chain is built from TRBV30 and TRBJ1-5; 9 bases fit TRBD1. There are 14 residues in the CDR3. The J segment lost 5 bases and the V segment lost 3 bases, leaving 5 bases of the junction unmatched. From germline, CDR1 is GTSNPN and CDR2 SVGIG (reference sequence). CDR3 in amino acids: CAWRRDREDQPQHF. CDR3 nucleotide sequence: TGTGCCTGGAGACGGGACAGGGAGGATCAGCCCCAGCATTTT.

The V and J genes are TRBV11-3 and TRBJ2-3; 7 bases are a match to TRBD2. CDR3 length: 13 amino acids. Trimming removed 4 bases from V and 4 bases from J; junction bases left unmatched: 2. Germline CDR1 is SGHNT and CDR2 is YENEEA. CDR3 loop: CASSSREADTQYF. The CDR3 region has the DNA TGTGCCAGCAGCTCCCGGGAGGCAGATACGCAGTATTTT. The entire variable domain, with the rest obtained from reference TRBV11-3 and TRBJ2-3, is as follows: EAGVVQSPRYKIIEKKQPVAFWCNPISGHNTLYWYLQNLGQGPELLIRYENEEAVDDSQLPKDRFSAERLKGVDSTLKIQPAELGDSAVYLCASSSREADTQYFGPGTRLTVL.

The V call is TRBV2, the J call TRBJ2-7; D might be TRBD2 (6 bases). Trimming cost V 4 bases and J 3 bases, with 10 bases left between them. There are 13 residues in the CDR3. In germline, CDR1 is SNHLY, CDR2 FYNNEI. CDR3 in amino acids: CASSVDYVYEQYF. The CDR3 nucleotides are TGTGCCAGCAGTGTGGACTATGTCTACGAGCAGTACTTC.

This chain links TRBV9 with TRBJ2-6; 8 bases are shared with TRBD2. The CDR3 runs to 18 residues. CDR1 SGDLS and CDR2 YYNGEE come from the germline V gene. V was clipped by 2 bases and J by 0 bases; unmatched bases: 7. CDR3 DNA: TGTGCCAGCAGCGTCTCAACGGGAGGGCCCTCTGGGGCCAACGTCCTGACTTTC. It is translated as CASSVSTGGPSGANVLTF.

The chain couples TRBV6-6 to TRBJ1-5, with TRBD1 as a possible D gene (5 bases). The V end was cut by 2 bases, the J end by 2 bases, with 10 bases between. Germline lookup yields CDR1 MNHNY and CDR2 SVGAGI (reference sequence). The length of the CDR3 is 15 residues. CDR3 sequence (DNA): TGTGCCAGCAGTTACCCAGGGTGGGGCAATCAGCCCCAGCATTTT. Amino acid sequence: CASSYPGWGNQPQHF.

J is TRBJ1-1 and V is TRBV6-5; D gene uncertain. Trimming took 5 bases from V and 0 from J, leaving 7 bases between them. This CDR3 has 13 residues. Germline lookup yields CDR1 MNHEY and CDR2 SVGAGI. CDR3 loop: CASSLGMNTEAFF. Here the CDR3 DNA reads TGTGCCAGCAGTCTCGGGATGAACACTGAAGCTTTCTTT.

The DNA for the CDR3 is TGCAGCGTTGTACAAGGGGTAGAGACCCAGTACTTC. Amino acids: CSVVQGVETQYF. The chain is built from TRBV29-1 and TRBJ2-5, with D possibly being TRBD1 (5 bases). This CDR3 region has 12 residues. V lost 4 bases, J lost 4 bases, and 10 bases lay in between. Germline CDR1 and CDR2: SQVTM and ANQGSEA.

The rearrangement uses TRBV25-1 and TRBJ1-2, with TRBD1 matching 9 bases. The CDR3 runs 14 residues. Germline V CDR1 and CDR2: MGHDK, SYGVNS. The V gene end was trimmed by 7 bases and the J gene end by 5 bases; junction bases not matched to a gene: 8. Written as DNA, the CDR3 is TGTGCCAGCAATAAGGGACAGGGAGAGTATGGCTACACCTTC. Translated: CASNKGQGEYGYTF.

V and J are TRBV9 and TRBJ2-5; D is unresolved. Germline CDR1 reads SGDLS; CDR2 reads YYNGEE. V lost 4 bases and J 2 bases, leaving 9 bases between the germline ends. CDR3 length equals 13 residues. The CDR3 DNA is TGTGCCAGCAGCCCCCCGTATCAAGAGACCCAGTACTTC. This gives the protein CASSPPYQETQYF. Drawing the rest from reference TRBV9 and TRBJ2-5, the complete variable domain is DSGVTQTPKHLITATGQRVTLRCSPRSGDLSVYWYQQSLDQGLQFLIQYYNGEERAKGNILERFSAQQFPDLHSELNLSSLELGDSALYFCASSPPYQETQYFGPGTRLLVL.

On this clone: Compared with germline, one end of the junction differs, possibly owing to a read error. The chain employs TRBV7-7 and TRBJ2-5; D might be TRBD1 (8 bases). The CDR3 is 15 amino acids. CDR1 and CDR2 (germline): SSHAT, FNYEAQ (reference sequence). The CDR3, as DNA: TGTGCTAGCAGTATGGGGGGGGACAGGACAGAGACCCAGTACTTC. This gives the protein CASSMGGDRTETQYF.

The chain couples TRBV5-1 to TRBJ1-1; D may be TRBD1 (6 bases). Trimming took off 5 bases at V and 2 bases at J, with 19 bases between the two ends. CDR1 SGHRS and CDR2 YFSETQ come from the germline V gene. The CDR3 runs 16 residues. The CDR3 DNA sequence: TGCGCCAGCAGGGGGACCAACAGGGCCGCTAACACTGAAGCTTTCTTT. It codes for CASRGTNRAANTEAFF.

The chain recombines TRBV19 with TRBJ2-4; 11 bases line up with TRBD2. The CDR3 runs 16 residues. The junction had 8 bases not matched to a gene; V was cut back by 3 bases and J by 7 bases. In germline, CDR1 is LNHDA, CDR2 SQIVND (reference sequence). The CDR3 region has the DNA TGTGCCAGTAGTATGTTGCGGGTAGCGGGAGGGAACATTCAGTACTTC. It translates to CASSMLRVAGGNIQYF.

The chain links TRBV9 to TRBJ2-4; 12 nucleotides agree with TRBD1. J was trimmed by 2 bases and V by 3 bases; bases with no gene match: 12. CDR3 size: 19 residues. Germline CDR1 SGDLS, CDR2 YYNGEE. The CDR3 loop is CASSARGDRGPESKNIQYF. Here the CDR3 DNA reads TGTGCCAGCAGCGCCCGTGGGGACAGGGGGCCGGAGTCCAAAAACATTCAGTACTTC. The variable domain in full, with the rest retrieved from reference TRBV9 and TRBJ2-4, is DSGVTQTPKHLITATGQRVTLRCSPRSGDLSVYWYQQSLDQGLQFLIQYYNGEERAKGNILERFSAQQFPDLHSELNLSSLELGDSALYFCASSARGDRGPESKNIQYFGAGTRLSVL.

The chain has TRBV4-3 and TRBJ2-7; D is possibly TRBD2 (5 bases). The CDR3 is 14 amino acids. Germline values: CDR1 LGHNA, CDR2 YSLEER. V was pared by 1 base and J by 0 bases, with 7 bases between. The CDR3 here is CASSQGTPSYEQYF. The CDR3 coding sequence is TGCGCCAGCAGCCAAGGGACTCCCTCCTACGAGCAGTACTTC.

The chain combines TRBV19 with TRBJ1-3; tentative D call: TRBD1 (5 bases). V was shortened by 3 bases and J by 4 bases, with 13 bases between the two germline ends. Looked up from germline, CDR1 is LNHDA and CDR2 is SQIVND (reference sequence). This CDR3 is built from 15 residues. CDR3 sequence: CASSMDRQNGNTIYF. CDR3 coding DNA: TGTGCCAGTAGTATGGACCGACAGAACGGAAACACCATATATTTT.

This chain links TRBV28 with TRBJ2-7, with 10 bases aligning to TRBD1. Per germline, CDR1 MDHEN and CDR2 SYDVKM. This CDR3 has 11 amino acids. V was pared by 9 bases and J by 13 bases, with 9 bases of the junction left unmatched. CDR3 residues: CASKSDRGYYF. CDR3 nucleotide sequence: TGTGCCAGTAAATCGGACAGGGGGTACTACTTC.

The chain employs TRBV25-1 and TRBJ2-1; D is unclear. Germline assignment: CDR1 MGHDK and CDR2 SYGVNS. Trimming removed 3 bases from V and 2 bases from J, with 5 bases in between. The CDR3 covers 13 residues. The CDR3 spells CASSDIPYNEQFF. The CDR3 nucleotides are TGTGCCAGCAGTGATATCCCCTACAATGAGCAGTTCTTC. The complete variable domain, with remaining parts taken from reference TRBV25-1 and TRBJ2-1, reads EADIYQTPRYLVIGTGKKITLECSQTMGHDKMYWYQQDPGMELHLIHYSYGVNSTEKGDLSSESTVSRIRTEHFPLTLESARPSHTSQYLCASSDIPYNEQFFGPGTRLTVL.

The chain recombines TRBV29-1 with TRBJ2-7; TRBD1 might be the D (6 bases). Deletions cut 7 bases from V and 6 bases from J, with 16 bases between. Per germline, CDR1 SQVTM and CDR2 ANQGSEA. The CDR3 spans 12 residues. CDR3 amino acids: CSGTGSRGEQYF. The CDR3 nucleotides read TGCAGCGGTACAGGGTCTCGTGGCGAGCAGTACTTC.